Following are 22 T cell receptor beta chains from one sample sequenced in a study of blood T cell repertoires in COVID-19. Data came from immunoSEQ multiplex PCR; TCRdb stores just in-frame clones and leaves some out. The sample lists hundreds of thousands of clones; around 80% were seen once. The sequenced sample consisted of PBMCs or T cells enriched from blood (not recorded which). These receptor sequences come from a man aged 40-55 years who had been exposed to COVID-19.

This clone appeared a single time. This chain uses TRBV20-1 with TRBJ2-7; 11 positions agree with TRBD1. The CDR3 covers 15 residues. The V gene's germline CDR1 is DFQATT and CDR2 SNEGSKA (reference sequence). The V segment lost 3 bases and the J segment 4 bases; nucleotides outside the gene matches: 8. The CDR3: CSASPTGTGGYEQYF. CDR3 bases: TGCAGTGCTAGTCCGACCGGGACAGGGGGATACGAGCAGTACTTC.

V usage is TRBV19 and J usage is TRBJ1-1; D might be TRBD1 (5 bases). V dropped 6 bases and J dropped 7 bases, with 18 bases sitting between them. The CDR3 is 14 residues long. Germline CDR1 and CDR2: LNHDA and SQIVND (reference sequence). The DNA for the CDR3 is TGTGCCAGTAGGAACACGGTGACAGAGCATGAAGCTTTCTTT. Protein sequence: CASRNTVTEHEAFF.

This chain joins TRBV5-8 and TRBJ2-6; the D gene is possibly TRBD1 (6 bases). There are 15 residues in the CDR3. V lost 3 bases to trimming and J lost 0 bases, with 7 bases between them. Germline V gene sequence: CDR1 SGHTS, CDR2 YDEGEE. CDR3 protein: CASSWDNSGANVLTF. Written as DNA, the CDR3 is TGTGCCAGCAGCTGGGACAACTCTGGGGCCAACGTCCTGACTTTC. Complete variable domain (other parts from reference TRBV5-8 and TRBJ2-6): EAGVTQSPTHLIKTRGQQATLRCSPISGHTSVYWYQQALGLGLQFLLWYDEGEERNRGNFPPRFSGRQFPNYSSELNVNALELEDSALYLCASSWDNSGANVLTFGAGSRLTVL.

The chain joins TRBV19 to TRBJ1-6; the D gene is possibly TRBD1 (5 bases). The CDR3 is 16 amino acids. CDR1 LNHDA and CDR2 SQIVND come from the germline V gene (reference sequence). V was trimmed by 3 bases and J by 5 bases, leaving 14 bases between them. The CDR3 spells CASSMGSGTNNSPLHF. CDR3 nucleotides: TGTGCCAGTAGTATGGGCTCGGGGACTAATAATTCACCCCTCCACTTT.

Only one count was recorded for this clone. The V gene is TRBV11-3, the J gene TRBJ2-2; 10 positions match TRBD1. This CDR3 is 16 amino acids long. Germline CDR1 SGHNT, CDR2 YENEEA. V was pared by 5 bases and J by 5 bases, with 8 bases of the junction left unmatched. The CDR3 nucleotides are TGTGCCAGCAGCCAGAATCCGGGACAGGGGACCGGGGAGCTGTTTTTT. Protein product: CASSQNPGQGTGELFF.

In this sample, this clone turned up many times. This sequence joins TRBV30 and TRBJ2-7; 7 bases map to TRBD1. The trim removed 5 bases at V and 4 bases at J, leaving 11 bases unmatched. Germline CDR1 reads GTSNPN; CDR2 reads SVGIG (reference sequence). This CDR3 contains 14 residues. CDR3 DNA: TGTGCCTGGGGAACAGGGGTCCTCCCATACGAGCAGTACTTC. This sequence encodes CAWGTGVLPYEQYF.

The V call is TRBV2, the J call TRBJ2-1; D unclear. Trimming removed 8 bases at V and 8 bases at J, with 16 bases between. CDR1 is SNHLY, CDR2 FYNNEI, per germline. This CDR3 is 13 amino acids long. The chain's CDR3 is CASVQAIRHEQFF. The DNA for the CDR3 is TGTGCCAGCGTCCAAGCGATCCGGCATGAGCAGTTCTTC. Supplemented by reference TRBV2 and TRBJ2-1, the full variable domain reads EPEVTQTPSHQVTQMGQEVILRCVPISNHLYFYWYRQILGQKVEFLVSFYNNEISEKSEIFDDQFSVERPDGSNFTLKIRSTKLEDSAMYFCASVQAIRHEQFFGPGTRLTVL.

This clone came up once. The chain links TRBV30 to TRBJ1-2; 9 bases are shared with TRBD1. V lost 3 bases and J lost 6; bases outside the gene matches: 5. Germline CDR1 is GTSNPN and CDR2 is SVGIG (reference sequence). The CDR3 contains 13 residues. The CDR3 reads CAWSGTGLNGYTF. CDR3 in DNA: TGTGCCTGGAGCGGGACAGGGCTCAATGGCTACACCTTC. The full variable domain, in which reference TRBV30 and TRBJ1-2 provide the parts outside the CDR3, is SQTIHQWPATLVQPVGSPLSLECTVEGTSNPNLYWYRQAAGRGLQLLFYSVGIGQISSEVPQNLSASRPQDRQFILSSKKLLLSDSGFYLCAWSGTGLNGYTFGSGTRLTVV.

V gene TRBV30 combines with J gene TRBJ2-5, with a weak D call TRBD1 (6 bases). V lost 8 bases and J 4 bases, leaving 17 bases between the germline ends. The length of the CDR3 is 13 residues. In germline, CDR1 is GTSNPN, CDR2 SVGIG (reference sequence). In DNA form, the CDR3 reads TGTGCCCGTTCGTCAGGGGCCGTAGAGACCCAGTACTTC. Translating it yields CARSSGAVETQYF.

The genes are TRBV6-1 and TRBJ2-1; 9 bases align to TRBD2. CDR1 is MNHNS and CDR2 is SASEGT in the germline V gene. The CDR3 extends over 16 amino acids. V lost 1 base, J lost 7 bases, and 8 bases stayed unmatched. CDR3 nucleotides: TGTGCCAGCAGTGAAGACGCGGGAGGGCCGGGTAATGAGCAGTTCTTC. Protein product: CASSEDAGGPGNEQFF.

The chain recombines TRBV30 with TRBJ1-3; 7 bases are a match to TRBD1. CDR3 length: 14 amino acids. Germline CDR1 and CDR2: GTSNPN and SVGIG (reference sequence). V trimming: 5 bases; J trimming: 2 bases; junction bases outside the gene matches: 6. The CDR3 spells CAWRLTGAGNTIYF. CDR3 DNA sequence: TGTGCCTGGCGCTTAACAGGGGCTGGAAACACCATATATTTT.

The genes are TRBV3-1 (or the pseudogene TRBV3-2) and TRBJ2-2; 9 bases are a match to TRBD2. CDR1 LGHDT and CDR2 YNNKEL come from the germline V gene (reference sequence). V shed 4 bases and J 3 bases; nucleotides not matched to a gene: 3. The CDR3 extends over 15 amino acids. DNA of the CDR3: TGTGCCAGCAGCCGGTGGACTAGCGACACCGGGGAGCTGTTTTTT. This translates into CASSRWTSDTGELFF.

The chain uses TRBV7-3 and TRBJ2-1; 10 positions agree with TRBD2. V trimming: 4 bases; J trimming: 0 bases; junction bases outside the gene matches: 6. The CDR3 is made up of 17 amino acids. Germline V gene sequence: CDR1 SGHTA, CDR2 FQGTGA. CDR3 DNA sequence: TGTGCCAGCAGCTCTAGCGGGAGCGGAAGCTCCTACAATGAGCAGTTCTTC. It encodes CASSSSGSGSSYNEQFF.

This chain uses TRBV7-9 with TRBJ2-5; possibly TRBD2 for D (5 bases). Germline CDR1 reads SEHNR; CDR2 reads FQNEAQ (reference sequence). The CDR3 sequence is 15 residues long. V was trimmed by 5 bases and J by 1 base, leaving 14 bases between them. Written as DNA, the CDR3 is TGTGCCAGCAGCCCACCCGGCGGGCCCCAAGAGACCCAGTACTTC. Translation: CASSPPGGPQETQYF. Looking up the rest from reference TRBV7-9 and TRBJ2-5 gives the full variable domain: DTGVSQNPRHKITKRGQNVTFRCDPISEHNRLYWYRQTLGQGPEFLTYFQNEAQLEKSRLLSDRFSAERPKGSFSTLEIQRTEQGDSAMYLCASSPPGGPQETQYFGPGTRLLVL.

The chain combines TRBV29-1 with TRBJ2-3; 8 bases map to TRBD2. Germline values: CDR1 SQVTM, CDR2 ANQGSEA. Losses at the gene ends were 4 bases for V and 1 base for J; bases not matched to a gene: 1. The CDR3 extends over 13 amino acids. The CDR3 DNA reads TGCAGCGTTGCGACTAGCGGCACAGATACGCAGTATTTT. Amino acid sequence: CSVATSGTDTQYF.

DNA of the CDR3: TGTGCCAGCAGCCAAGTATTCGCGGGGGGGGGCGAGACCCAGTACTTC. Its translation is CASSQVFAGGGETQYF. The V call is TRBV14, the J call TRBJ2-5; 9 positions agree with TRBD2. This CDR3 is built from 16 residues. Germline CDR1 is SGHDN and CDR2 is FVKESK. Germline trimming cut 1 base from V and 5 bases from J; bases unmatched to any gene: 8.

Only a few counts were recorded for this clone. The chain is built from TRBV3-1 (or the pseudogene TRBV3-2) and TRBJ2-5, with TRBD1 matching over 7 bases. After removal of 0 bases from V and 5 bases from J, the junction contained 6 bases not matched to a gene. The germline CDR1 and CDR2 sequences are LGHDT and YNNKEL (reference sequence). The CDR3 covers 15 residues. The CDR3 nucleotides read TGTGCCAGCAGCCAAGATACAGGGGTCGGGGAGACCCAGTACTTC. It encodes CASSQDTGVGETQYF.

The rearrangement links TRBV12-3 or TRBV12-4 to TRBJ2-7; TRBD1 is a possible D gene (5 bases). The CDR3 is 13 residues long. The V and J ends lost 0 bases and 6 bases respectively, with 9 bases between them. The CDR3 here is CASSLADSSEQYF. The CDR3 nucleotides are TGTGCCAGCAGTTTAGCCGACAGCTCCGAGCAGTACTTC.

Comment on this clone: Sequence at one end of the junction differs from germline and may be a read error. The chain carries TRBV23-1 and TRBJ2-7, with D perhaps TRBD2 (6 bases). TRBV23-1 carries the ORF label, with uncertain function. The CDR3 contains 11 residues. As DNA, the CDR3 is TGCGCCAGCAACACGCGGGGTTGTGATGCCTTC. As protein: CASNTRGCDAF.

The J gene is TRBJ1-5, the V gene TRBV2; the D gene is possibly TRBD1 (5 bases). Germline lookup yields CDR1 SNHLY and CDR2 FYNNEI. The CDR3 extends over 15 amino acids. Trimming shortened V by 5 bases and J by 7 bases, and 18 bases separated the two germline ends. In DNA form, the CDR3 reads TGTGCCAGCAGTATCCAGGGCCTGGATTCCCAGCCCCAGCATTTT. Its translation: CASSIQGLDSQPQHF.

The V gene is TRBV7-9, the J gene TRBJ1-5; 10 bases agree with TRBD1. Germline CDR1 SEHNR, CDR2 FQNEAQ (reference sequence). The J segment lost 6 bases and the V segment lost 1 base, leaving 6 bases of the junction unmatched. The CDR3 extends over 16 amino acids. The CDR3 DNA sequence: TGTGCCAGCAGCTTAGAGGTTGGGGACAGGGGTCAGCCCCAGCATTTT. It codes for CASSLEVGDRGQPQHF.

V usage is TRBV5-8 and J usage is TRBJ1-4, with a weak D call TRBD1 (6 bases). CDR1 and CDR2 (germline): SGHTS, YDEGEE. Trimming shortened V by 5 bases and J by 8 bases, and 19 bases separated the two germline ends. This CDR3 region has 15 residues. DNA of the CDR3: TGTGCCAGCAGGGACACAGGGTGGCCAGGAGAAAAACTGTTTTTT. Its translation: CASRDTGWPGEKLFF. Drawing the rest from reference TRBV5-8 and TRBJ1-4, the complete variable domain is EAGVTQSPTHLIKTRGQQATLRCSPISGHTSVYWYQQALGLGLQFLLWYDEGEERNRGNFPPRFSGRQFPNYSSELNVNALELEDSALYLCASRDTGWPGEKLFFGSGTQLSVL.